This is a list of T cell receptor beta chains from one sample in a study of blood T cells in healthy people across ages. TCRdb processed the 5' RACE reads anew with MiXCR; each CDR3 protein has one entry. The data show over 600,000 distinct CDR3 sequences, 20% to 25% seen once. The sample consisted of blood. The origin of the receptors is a man between 65 and 85 years old in good health. The CDR3 runs from the conserved cysteine through the conserved F or W. Fields, in order: D gene, V gene, J gene, clone size, CDR3 DNA, CDR3 protein. D genes are given only for firm matches. Some rows mark clone size as missing; the rest say once, few, many or name a class of expanded clone.

-	TRBV2	TRBJ2-1	-	TGTGCCAGCAGCCTCATAGAAACCTACAATGAGCAGTTCTTC	CASSLIETYNEQFF
-	TRBV5-1	TRBJ2-5	-	TGCGCCAGCAGCTCCGGCAGGGGTGGGGAGACCCAGTACTTC	CASSSGRGGETQYF
-	TRBV10-3	TRBJ2-1	-	TGTGCCATCGCAATGGACAGCAATGAGCAGTTCTTC	CAIAMDSNEQFF
TRBD2	TRBV10-3	TRBJ2-1	many	TGTGCCATCAGTGAGTCTGTAACTAGCGGAGCCTACAATGAGCAGTTCTTC	CAISESVTSGAYNEQFF
TRBD2	TRBV29-1	TRBJ2-7	-	TGCAGCGTTGAAGGATGGCTAGCGGGGGGGCTTTACGAGCAGTACTTC	CSVEGWLAGGLYEQYF
-	TRBV5-1	TRBJ2-7	few	TGCGCCAGCAGGACCGTTATCGGGCGGGGGCTAGCCGACGAGCAGTACTTC	CASRTVIGRGLADEQYF
TRBD2	TRBV29-1	TRBJ2-3	few	TGCAGCGCAAGTTCCGGGACTAGCGGCACAGATACGCAGTATTTT	CSASSGTSGTDTQYF
-	TRBV6-1	TRBJ2-1	few	TGTGCCAGCAGTGCATCGGGGCGCGGGGCGGTTCATGAGCAGTTCTTC	CASSASGRGAVHEQFF
-	TRBV7-3	TRBJ2-1	-	TGTGCCAGCAGCTTAACTGCGACAGTTTACAATGAGCAGTTCTTC	CASSLTATVYNEQFF
TRBD1	TRBV25-1	TRBJ2-7	-	TGTGCCAGCAGGGGGACAGGGGGCGCAAAGGCCTACGAGCAGTACTTC	CASRGTGGAKAYEQYF
-	TRBV28	TRBJ2-7	many	TGTGCCAGCAGTTTTAAACGGTACGAGCAGTACTTC	CASSFKRYEQYF
-	TRBV6-6	TRBJ2-5	few	TGTGCCAGCAGATTAGGACGGTTCCAAGAGACCCAGTACTTC	CASRLGRFQETQYF
TRBD2	TRBV2	TRBJ2-1	few	TGTGCCACTAAGACTAGCGAATACTCCTACAATGAGCAGTTCTTC	CATKTSEYSYNEQFF
-	TRBV6-5	TRBJ2-1	few	TGTGCCAGCAGTTCGACCGCCCCGGGAGCTAATGAGCAGTTCTTC	CASSSTAPGANEQFF
-	TRBV12-3/TRBV12-4	TRBJ1-2	few	TGTGCCAGCAGTTTAATTCAGGCCCAAGACTATGGCTACACCTTC	CASSLIQAQDYGYTF
TRBD2	TRBV18	TRBJ2-7	-	TGTGCCAGCTCTGCGGGGGTGTCTTACGAGCAGTACTTC	CASSAGVSYEQYF
TRBD1	TRBV3-1	TRBJ2-7	few	TGTGCCAGCAGGCTCGGACAGGCCAGCTCCTACGAGCAGTACTTC	CASRLGQASSYEQYF
-	TRBV6-2/TRBV6-3	TRBJ2-5	many	TGTGCCAGCAGTTCGGGGCCGGGGCCCCAGTACTTC	CASSSGPGPQYF
TRBD2	TRBV20-1	TRBJ2-3	-	TGCAGTGCTAGGGGGACTAGCGGGAGGCCGTGGGATACGCAGTATTTT	CSARGTSGRPWDTQYF
TRBD1	TRBV4-1	TRBJ2-3	few	TGCGCCAGCAGCCAAGCGGGACAGGAGAGCACAGATACGCAGTATTTT	CASSQAGQESTDTQYF
-	TRBV5-6	TRBJ1-2	-	TGTGCCAGCAGCTCCTCGGGACACGAGAACTATGGCTACACCTTC	CASSSSGHENYGYTF
TRBD2	TRBV28	TRBJ2-1	-	TGTGCCTGCAGTTTAGGGGGACTAGCGGGATACAATGAGCAGTTCTTC	CACSLGGLAGYNEQFF
-	TRBV21-1	TRBJ2-1	few	TGTGCCAGCAGCAAAAGTCAGGACGCGAATGAGCAGTTCTTC	CASSKSQDANEQFF
-	TRBV5-1	TRBJ2-1	-	TGCGCCAGCAGCTTGGAAACAGCCCACAATGAGCAGTTCTTC	CASSLETAHNEQFF